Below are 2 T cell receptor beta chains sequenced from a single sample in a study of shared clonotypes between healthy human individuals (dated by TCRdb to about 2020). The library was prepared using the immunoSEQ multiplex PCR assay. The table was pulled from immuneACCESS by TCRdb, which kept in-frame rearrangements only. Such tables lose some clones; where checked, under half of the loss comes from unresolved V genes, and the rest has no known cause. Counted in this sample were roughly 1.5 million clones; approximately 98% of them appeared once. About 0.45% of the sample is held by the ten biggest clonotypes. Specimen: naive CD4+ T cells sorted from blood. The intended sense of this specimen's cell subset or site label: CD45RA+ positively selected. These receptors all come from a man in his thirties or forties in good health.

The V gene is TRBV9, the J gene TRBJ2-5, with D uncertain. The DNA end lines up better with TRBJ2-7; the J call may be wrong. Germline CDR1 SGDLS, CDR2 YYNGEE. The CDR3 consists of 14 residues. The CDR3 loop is CASSVGSRSYEQYF. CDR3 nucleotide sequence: TGTGCCAGCAGCGTAGGGTCCCGCAGCTACGAGCAGTACTTC.

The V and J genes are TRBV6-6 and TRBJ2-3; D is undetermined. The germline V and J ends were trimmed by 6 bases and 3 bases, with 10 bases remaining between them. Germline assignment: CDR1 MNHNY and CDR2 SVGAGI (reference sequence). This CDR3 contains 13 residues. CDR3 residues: CASSRLLTDTQYF. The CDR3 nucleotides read TGTGCCAGCAGCCGCTTACTGACAGATACGCAGTATTTT.